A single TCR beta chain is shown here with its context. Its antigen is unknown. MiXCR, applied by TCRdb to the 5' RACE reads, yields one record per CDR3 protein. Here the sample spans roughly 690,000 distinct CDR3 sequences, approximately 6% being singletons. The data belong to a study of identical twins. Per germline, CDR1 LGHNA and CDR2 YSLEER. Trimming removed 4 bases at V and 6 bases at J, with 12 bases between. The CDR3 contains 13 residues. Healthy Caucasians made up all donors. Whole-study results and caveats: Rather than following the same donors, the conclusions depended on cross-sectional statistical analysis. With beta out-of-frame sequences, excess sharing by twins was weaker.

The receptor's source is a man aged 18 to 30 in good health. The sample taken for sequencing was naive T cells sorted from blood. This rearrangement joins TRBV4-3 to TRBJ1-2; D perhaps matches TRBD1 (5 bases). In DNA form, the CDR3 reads TGCGCCAGCAGCCCGGGTCAGGGTGATGGCTACACCTTC. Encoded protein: CASSPGQGDGYTF.